Listed below are T cell receptor beta chains from one sample, sequenced in a study of OX40 agonist ivuxolimab in advanced cancers. Data came from immunoSEQ multiplex PCR; TCRdb stores just in-frame clones and leaves some out. The data show over 70,000 clones, with 70% to 90% seen just once and around 0.3% held by the top ten. The material was CD4+ or CD8+ T cells sorted from blood, obtained in a trial of the OX40 agonist ivuxolimab. These receptors came from an adult with an advanced solid tumor such as melanoma, head and neck, liver or kidney cancer. Each CDR3 is given with its conserved first and last residue. D genes are given only for firm matches. Clone size is stated in some rows and not others, as once, few, many or a class when expanded.

V gene	clone size	J gene	D gene	CDR3 protein	CDR3 DNA
TRBV15	.	TRBJ1-1	.	CATSRGAGGTEAFF	TGTGCCACCAGCAGAGGCGCCGGAGGGACTGAAGCTTTCTTT
TRBV2	.	TRBJ2-5	.	CASSKTGHRETQYF	TGTGCCAGCAGCAAGACAGGTCATCGAGAGACCCAGTACTTC
TRBV9	.	TRBJ1-2	.	CASSRERGYTF	TGTGCCAGCAGCAGGGAGAGGGGCTACACCTTC
TRBV11-2	.	TRBJ2-7	.	CASSFDSRSYEQYF	TGTGCCAGCAGCTTCGACAGTCGATCCTACGAGCAGTACTTC
TRBV7-2	.	TRBJ2-7	TRBD1	CASSRRTGPTYEQYF	TGTGCCAGCAGCCGACGGACAGGGCCAACCTACGAGCAGTACTTC
TRBV19	.	TRBJ1-2	.	CASSMGGGRVGANYGYTF	TGTGCCAGTAGTATGGGGGGTGGCAGGGTCGGAGCGAACTATGGCTACACCTTC
TRBV11-1	once	TRBJ2-1	TRBD2	CASSSRWRGGNEQFF	TGTGCCAGCAGCTCCAGATGGCGGGGGGGGAATGAGCAGTTCTTC
TRBV28	few	TRBJ2-5	TRBD1	CASSSQGAETQYF	TGTGCCAGCAGTAGTCAGGGGGCAGAGACCCAGTACTTC
TRBV10-3	few	TRBJ2-7	.	CAISEGGGTEQYF	TGTGCCATCAGTGAAGGTGGAGGGACCGAGCAGTACTTC
TRBV7-9	.	TRBJ2-7	.	CASSLQGVSYEQYF	TGTGCCAGCAGCCTTCAGGGAGTCTCCTACGAGCAGTACTTC
TRBV5-5	.	TRBJ2-7	.	CASSPARVPYEQYF	TGTGCCAGCAGCCCTGCACGGGTTCCCTACGAGCAGTACTTC
TRBV19	.	TRBJ2-5	.	CASNPPGLQETQYF	TGTGCCAGTAACCCCCCGGGACTCCAAGAGACCCAGTACTTC
TRBV7-9	.	TRBJ2-7	TRBD1	CASSLATGVLYEQYF	TGTGCCAGCAGCTTGGCGACAGGGGTCCTCTACGAGCAGTACTTC
TRBV19	.	TRBJ1-4	.	CASSIAAATNEKLFF	TGTGCCAGTAGTATAGCGGCAGCAACTAATGAAAAACTGTTTTTT
TRBV11-2	.	TRBJ1-2	.	CASSSRLNYGYTF	TGTGCCAGCAGCTCCCGACTGAACTATGGCTACACCTTC
TRBV2	.	TRBJ2-5	TRBD2	CASSERGGEVKTQYF	TGTGCCAGCAGCGAACGCGGGGGGGAGGTAAAGACCCAGTACTTC
TRBV6-5	.	TRBJ1-5	.	CASSWRSDSNQPQHF	TGTGCCAGCAGTTGGAGGTCGGATAGCAATCAGCCCCAGCATTTT
TRBV2	.	TRBJ2-3	.	CASSLLLLVEADTQYF	TGTGCCAGCAGTTTGCTGCTCTTAGTGGAAGCAGATACGCAGTATTTT
TRBV9	.	TRBJ2-5	TRBD1	CASSVGDRDRETQYF	TGTGCCAGCAGCGTAGGGGACAGGGATAGGGAGACCCAGTACTTC
TRBV5-6	.	TRBJ2-3	TRBD1	CASSQQGATDTQYF	TGTGCCAGCAGCCAACAGGGGGCTACAGATACGCAGTATTTT
TRBV11-1	.	TRBJ1-1	TRBD1	CASSARGGMNTEAFF	TGTGCCAGCAGCGCCAGGGGGGGAATGAACACTGAAGCTTTCTTT
TRBV5-6	.	TRBJ1-2	TRBD1	CASSPDRGYGYTF	TGTGCCAGCAGCCCTGACAGGGGCTATGGCTACACCTTC
TRBV27	.	TRBJ2-7	.	CASSSNSRSPYEQYF	TGTGCCAGCAGTTCCAACTCGCGAAGCCCTTACGAGCAGTACTTC
TRBV2	.	TRBJ1-2	.	CAKGRDTLFMGYTF	TGTGCCAAGGGACGGGACACTCTTTTTATGGGCTACACCTTC
TRBV9	.	TRBJ2-2	.	CASRSPGDTGELFF	TGTGCCAGCAGATCGCCCGGGGACACCGGGGAGCTGTTTTTT
TRBV7-9	.	TRBJ2-7	.	CASSLMGFVMVYEQYF	TGTGCCAGCAGCTTAATGGGGTTCGTCATGGTGTACGAGCAGTACTTC
TRBV5-5	.	TRBJ2-3	.	CASSLGGDTQYF	TGTGCCAGCAGCTTGGGTGGAGATACGCAGTATTTT
TRBV5-4	.	TRBJ1-1	.	CASSYGQRGSAEAFF	TGTGCCAGCAGCTATGGACAGAGGGGATCAGCTGAAGCTTTCTTT
TRBV4-1	few	TRBJ1-1	.	CASSQEELGKAFF	TGCGCCAGCAGCCAAGAGGAATTGGGAAAAGCTTTCTTT
TRBV25-1	.	TRBJ2-5	TRBD1	CASRRTGPETQYF	TGTGCCAGCAGACGGACAGGGCCGGAGACCCAGTACTTC
TRBV5-1	.	TRBJ1-1	TRBD1	CASSLNRGNTEAFF	TGCGCCAGCAGCTTAAACAGGGGGAACACTGAAGCTTTCTTT
TRBV19	.	TRBJ2-6	.	CASSMRSKGANVLTF	TGTGCCAGTAGTATGCGAAGTAAAGGGGCCAACGTCCTGACTTTC
TRBV6-5	.	TRBJ2-5	TRBD2	CASSYSSSGGLETQYF	TGTGCCAGCAGTTACTCGTCTAGCGGGGGTTTAGAGACCCAGTACTTC
TRBV28	.	TRBJ1-4	TRBD1	CASSLEGATEKLFF	TGTGCCAGCAGTTTAGAGGGGGCGACCGAAAAACTGTTTTTT
TRBV27	.	TRBJ1-1	.	CASSLKKGGGTEAFF	TGTGCCAGCAGTTTAAAGAAGGGAGGTGGCACTGAAGCTTTCTTT
TRBV9	.	TRBJ1-2	.	CASSARGLYGYTF	TGTGCCAGCAGCGCCAGAGGCCTCTATGGCTACACCTTC
TRBV7-2	.	TRBJ2-1	.	CASSFSGLPPYNEQFF	TGTGCCAGCAGCTTCTCGGGACTCCCCCCCTACAATGAGCAGTTCTTC
TRBV7-9	.	TRBJ1-1	.	CASSLEQGAKVLFF	TGTGCCAGCAGCTTAGAGCAGGGAGCAAAGGTGCTTTTCTTT
TRBV7-9	.	TRBJ2-7	.	CASSTQNRVEQYF	TGTGCCAGCAGCACCCAAAACAGGGTCGAGCAGTACTTC
TRBV2	.	TRBJ1-1	.	CASSEDNLNTEAFF	TGTGCCAGCAGTGAAGACAACCTTAACACTGAAGCTTTCTTT
TRBV5-6	.	TRBJ1-4	.	CASSLRGIGEKLFF	TGTGCCAGCAGCTTAAGAGGAATCGGTGAAAAACTGTTTTTT
TRBV7-2	.	TRBJ1-4	.	CASSLGSTNEKLFF	TGTGCCAGCAGCTTAGGGTCAACTAATGAAAAACTGTTTTTT
TRBV5-1	.	TRBJ2-1	TRBD1	CASSRGQGGYNEQFF	TGCGCCAGCAGCCGGGGACAGGGAGGCTACAATGAGCAGTTCTTC
TRBV5-1	once	TRBJ2-3	.	CASSLSIAESTDTQYF	TGCGCCAGCAGCTTGAGTATTGCGGAGAGCACAGATACGCAGTATTTT
TRBV6-6	.	TRBJ2-7	TRBD2	CASSAGRAGVEQYF	TGTGCCAGCAGTGCCGGTCGAGCGGGGGTCGAGCAGTACTTC
TRBV11-2	few	TRBJ2-1	TRBD2	CASSKGLMSSYNEQFF	TGTGCCAGCAGCAAGGGACTAATGAGCTCCTACAATGAGCAGTTCTTC
TRBV11-2	.	TRBJ1-1	.	CASSYPVRNTEAFF	TGTGCCAGCAGCTATCCTGTCCGGAACACTGAAGCTTTCTTT
TRBV15	.	TRBJ2-3	.	CATSRDPGRRTSDTQYF	TGTGCCACCAGCAGAGACCCGGGACGCCGGACATCAGATACGCAGTATTTT
TRBV7-2	.	TRBJ2-2	TRBD2	CASSLRLAGGRTGELFF	TGTGCCAGCAGCTTAAGGCTAGCGGGGGGTAGGACCGGGGAGCTGTTTTTT
TRBV5-4	.	TRBJ2-7	TRBD2	CASSSGLAGGMPGEQYF	TGTGCCAGCAGCTCGGGACTAGCGGGGGGGATGCCGGGCGAGCAGTACTTC
TRBV18	.	TRBJ1-1	.	CASSLSRGAEAFF	TGTGCCAGCTCACTTAGCCGGGGGGCTGAAGCTTTCTTT
TRBV5-6	.	TRBJ2-2	.	CASSRILQGYTGELFF	TGTGCCAGCAGCCGGATCCTGCAGGGTTACACCGGGGAGCTGTTTTTT
TRBV5-1	.	TRBJ2-1	.	CASTPDGANEQFF	TGCGCCAGCACCCCCGATGGGGCTAATGAGCAGTTCTTC
TRBV5-4	.	TRBJ2-3	.	CASSLASGATDTQYF	TGTGCCAGCAGCTTGGCGTCAGGGGCAACAGATACGCAGTATTTT
TRBV4-1	.	TRBJ2-2	TRBD1	CASSQVQLPGQGDTGELFF	TGCGCCAGCAGCCAAGTCCAGCTTCCGGGACAGGGGGACACCGGGGAGCTGTTTTTT
TRBV7-2	.	TRBJ1-2	.	CASSWDETERWGYTF	TGTGCCAGCAGCTGGGATGAGACGGAAAGATGGGGCTACACCTTC
TRBV19	.	TRBJ1-2	.	CASSGRVNYGYTF	TGTGCCAGTTCGGGCAGAGTTAACTATGGCTACACCTTC
TRBV5-6	.	TRBJ2-3	.	CASSFRSGRTDTQYF	TGTGCCAGCAGCTTTCGCAGCGGACGCACAGATACGCAGTATTTT
TRBV14	.	TRBJ2-7	TRBD2	CASSPRRGAREQYF	TGTGCCAGCAGCCCCAGGCGGGGGGCTCGGGAGCAGTACTTC
TRBV7-3	.	TRBJ2-5	.	CASSSGTQETQYF	TGTGCCAGCAGCTCCGGGACACAAGAGACCCAGTACTTC